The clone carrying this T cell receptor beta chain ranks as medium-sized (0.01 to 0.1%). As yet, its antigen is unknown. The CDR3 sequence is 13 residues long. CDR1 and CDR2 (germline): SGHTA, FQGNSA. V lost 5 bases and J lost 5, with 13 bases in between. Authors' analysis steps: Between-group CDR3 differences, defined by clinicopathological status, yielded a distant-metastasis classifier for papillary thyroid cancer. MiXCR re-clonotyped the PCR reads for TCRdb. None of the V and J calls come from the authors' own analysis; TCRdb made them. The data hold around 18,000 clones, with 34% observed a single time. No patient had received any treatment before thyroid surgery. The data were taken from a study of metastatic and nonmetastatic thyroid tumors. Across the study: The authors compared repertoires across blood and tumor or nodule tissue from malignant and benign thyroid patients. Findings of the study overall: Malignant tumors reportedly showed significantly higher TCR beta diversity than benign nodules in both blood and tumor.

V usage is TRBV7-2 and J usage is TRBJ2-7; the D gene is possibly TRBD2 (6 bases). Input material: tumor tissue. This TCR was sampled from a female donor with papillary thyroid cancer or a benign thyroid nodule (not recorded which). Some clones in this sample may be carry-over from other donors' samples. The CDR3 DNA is TGTGCCAGCAGCCTTCTAGAGCGGGACGAGCAGTACTTC. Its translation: CASSLLERDEQYF.